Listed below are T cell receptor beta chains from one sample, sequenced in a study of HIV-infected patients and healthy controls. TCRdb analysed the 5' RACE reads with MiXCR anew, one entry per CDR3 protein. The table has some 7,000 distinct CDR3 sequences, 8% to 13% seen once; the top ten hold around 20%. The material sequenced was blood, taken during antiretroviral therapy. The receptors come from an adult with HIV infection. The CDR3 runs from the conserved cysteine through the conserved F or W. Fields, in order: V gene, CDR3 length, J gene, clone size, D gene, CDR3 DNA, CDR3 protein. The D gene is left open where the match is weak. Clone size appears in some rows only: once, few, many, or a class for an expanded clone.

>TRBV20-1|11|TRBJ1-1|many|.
TGCAGTGCTAGGAGGGACACTGAAGCTTTCTTT
CSARRDTEAFF
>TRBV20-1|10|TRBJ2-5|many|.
TGCAGTGCTATGCAAGAGACCCAGTACTTC
CSAMQETQYF
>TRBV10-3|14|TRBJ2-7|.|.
TGTGCCATCAGCCAGAGGGACGGGTCCTACGAGCAGTACTTC
CAISQRDGSYEQYF
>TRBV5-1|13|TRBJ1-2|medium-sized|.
TGCGCCAGCAGTCGGGGACCGAACTATGGCTACACCTTC
CASSRGPNYGYTF
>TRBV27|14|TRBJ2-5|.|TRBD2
TGTGCCAGCAGTCAAGAGCGGGGCTTGGAGACCCAGTACTTC
CASSQERGLETQYF
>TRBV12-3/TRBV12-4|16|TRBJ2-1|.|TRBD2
TGTGCCAGCAGTCTGGGGACTAGCGGGGGGGCCAATGAGCAGTTCTTC
CASSLGTSGGANEQFF
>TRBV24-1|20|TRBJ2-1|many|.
TGTGCCACCAGTGGGGGGGGGAAAGATGACAGGGAGTACTCCTACAATGAGCAGTTCTTC
CATSGGGKDDREYSYNEQFF
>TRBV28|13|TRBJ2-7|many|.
TGTGCCAGCTCGACAGGCCCTCTATTAGAGCAGTACTTC
CASSTGPLLEQYF
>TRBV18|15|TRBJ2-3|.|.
TGTGCCAGCTCACCCCCCGGCGGGCTAACGGGTACGCAGTATTTT
CASSPPGGLTGTQYF
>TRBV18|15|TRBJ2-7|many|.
TGTGCCAGCTCACCGCGGGGCCAGGGCCTCTACGAGCAGTACTTC
CASSPRGQGLYEQYF
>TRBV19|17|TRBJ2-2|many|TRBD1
TGTGCCAGTAGTTCCTACCCCCGACAGGGGGCGGCCGGGGAGCTGTTTTTT
CASSSYPRQGAAGELFF
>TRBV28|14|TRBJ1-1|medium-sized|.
TGTGCCAGCAGCACAGGGACCGGTCGGACTGAAGCTTTCTTT
CASSTGTGRTEAFF
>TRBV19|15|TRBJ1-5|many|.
TGTGCCAGTTGCCCGGGGGCAAATAGCAATCAGCCCCAGCATTTT
CASCPGANSNQPQHF
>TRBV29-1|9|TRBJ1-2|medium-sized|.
TGCAGCCCCGACCTAGGCTACACCTTC
CSPDLGYTF
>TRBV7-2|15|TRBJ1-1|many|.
TGTGCCAGCAGCTTAGAGGGCCTGGGGAACACTGAAGCTTTCTTT
CASSLEGLGNTEAFF
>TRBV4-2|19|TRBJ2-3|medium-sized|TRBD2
TGTGCCAGCAGCCAAGCAACTAGCGGGGGGTTGAAAAGCACAGATACGCAGTATTTT
CASSQATSGGLKSTDTQYF
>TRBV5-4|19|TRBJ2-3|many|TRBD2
TGTGCCAGCAGCTTTCTGGAGGGACTAGCGGGCCGCAGCACAGATACGCAGTATTTT
CASSFLEGLAGRSTDTQYF
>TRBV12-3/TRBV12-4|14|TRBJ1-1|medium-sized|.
TGTGCCAGCAGTTTGGCCTCATCGGGCACTGAAGCTTTCTTT
CASSLASSGTEAFF
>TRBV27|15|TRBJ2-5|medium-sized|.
TGTGCCAGCAGTTTGGGAGGGGGATACGGGGAGACCCAGTACTTC
CASSLGGGYGETQYF
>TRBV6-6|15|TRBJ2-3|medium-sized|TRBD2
TGTGCCACCACCGTAGCGGGGGGGAACACAGATACGCAGTATTTT
CATTVAGGNTDTQYF
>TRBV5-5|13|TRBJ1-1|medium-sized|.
TGTGCCAGCAGCTTGAACGGAGACCCCGAAGCTTTCTTT
CASSLNGDPEAFF
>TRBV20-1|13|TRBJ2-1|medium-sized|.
TGCAGTGCTACAGGGGTCGTTGGCTTAGAGCAGTTCTTC
CSATGVVGLEQFF
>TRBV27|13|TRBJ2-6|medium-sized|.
TGTGCCAGCAGCTACTCTGGGGCCAACGTCCTGACTTTC
CASSYSGANVLTF
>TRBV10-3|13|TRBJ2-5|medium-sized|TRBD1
TGTGCCATCAGATCGGACAGGGAAGAGACCCAGTACTTC
CAIRSDREETQYF
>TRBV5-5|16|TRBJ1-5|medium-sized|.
TGTGCCAGCAGCCCTCGGGCTTCGGCAGGCAATCAGCCCCAGCATTTT
CASSPRASAGNQPQHF
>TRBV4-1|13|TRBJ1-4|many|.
TGCGCCAGCAGCAGGGAGACTAATGAAAAACTGTTTTTT
CASSRETNEKLFF
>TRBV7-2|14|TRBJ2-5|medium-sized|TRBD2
TGTGCCAGCAGCTTTGCGGGGGGGCCGGGGACCCAGTACTTC
CASSFAGGPGTQYF
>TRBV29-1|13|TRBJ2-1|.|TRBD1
TGCAGCGTCTGCGGGACAGGGTTTGATGAGCAGTTCTTC
CSVCGTGFDEQFF
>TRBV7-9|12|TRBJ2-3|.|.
TGTGCCAGCAGGGAAAGTGGGGGAGTCGAGTATTTT
CASRESGGVEYF
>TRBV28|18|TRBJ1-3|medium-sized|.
TGTGCCAGCAGTTCGCCAGCTCTGCCTGGGGCGCGGGGAAACACCATATATTTT
CASSSPALPGARGNTIYF
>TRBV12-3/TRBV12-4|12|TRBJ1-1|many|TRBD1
TGTGCCAGCACATGGGACAGGGGTTTAGCTTTCTTT
CASTWDRGLAFF
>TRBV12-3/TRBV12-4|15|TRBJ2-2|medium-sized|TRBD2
TGTGCCAGCAGTCCACTAGCGGGGGGGTTCGGGGAGCTGTTTTTT
CASSPLAGGFGELFF
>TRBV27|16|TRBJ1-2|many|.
TGTGCCAGCAGTTCCCAGCCCAGTCCCATTAACTATGGCTACACCTTC
CASSSQPSPINYGYTF
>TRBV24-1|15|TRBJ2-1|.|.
TGTGCCACCAGTGATATGGCAGGGTTCTACAATGAGCAGTTCTTC
CATSDMAGFYNEQFF
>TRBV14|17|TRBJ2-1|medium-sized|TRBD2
TGTGCCAGCAGCCAAGAATGGGGAGGGTTGGCAAACGATGAGCAGTTCTTC
CASSQEWGGLANDEQFF
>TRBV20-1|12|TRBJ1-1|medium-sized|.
TGCAGTGCTGTAATCGGGGGGGTCAGAGCTTTCTTT
CSAVIGGVRAFF
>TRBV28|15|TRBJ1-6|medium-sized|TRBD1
TGTGCCAGCAGTCGAATAGGGGGCTTAAGGTCACCCCTCCACTTT
CASSRIGGLRSPLHF
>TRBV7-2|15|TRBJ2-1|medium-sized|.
TGTGCCAGCAGCTTGGGGGGGCCGTACTACAATGAGCAGTTCTTC
CASSLGGPYYNEQFF
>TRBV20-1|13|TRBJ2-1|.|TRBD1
TGCAGTGCTGTGGACAGGGGTTACAATGAGCAGTTCTTC
CSAVDRGYNEQFF
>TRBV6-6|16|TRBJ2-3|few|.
TGTGCCAGCAGTTACGGTACAACGTTCGGCACAGATACGCAGTATTTT
CASSYGTTFGTDTQYF
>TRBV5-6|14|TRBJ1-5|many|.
TGTGCCAGCAGCTTGGTGGGGTTGAATCAGCCCCAGCATTTT
CASSLVGLNQPQHF
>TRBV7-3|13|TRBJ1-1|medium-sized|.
TGTGCCAGCAGCCGATCAGCGAACACTGAAGCTTTCTTT
CASSRSANTEAFF
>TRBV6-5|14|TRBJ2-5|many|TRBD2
TGTGCCAGCAGATCCCGCGGGGGGCTGGAGACCCAGTACTTC
CASRSRGGLETQYF
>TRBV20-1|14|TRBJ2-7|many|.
TGCAGTGCTAGAGCGTTCGTTCACCCCTACGAGCAGTACTTC
CSARAFVHPYEQYF
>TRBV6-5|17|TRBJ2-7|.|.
TGTGCCAGCAGTCCCATTTCTCGCGCCATACTTCTTTACGAGCAGTACTTC
CASSPISRAILLYEQYF
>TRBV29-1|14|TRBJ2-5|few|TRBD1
TGCAGCGTCGTCTCCGGGACAGCTAAAGAGACCCAGTACTTC
CSVVSGTAKETQYF
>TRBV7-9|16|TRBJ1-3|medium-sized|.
TGTGCCAGCAGCCCATCACAGGGTTTGCCTGGAAACACCATATATTTT
CASSPSQGLPGNTIYF
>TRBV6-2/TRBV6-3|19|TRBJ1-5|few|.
TGTGCCAGCAGTTACTCGCGAGGCGTGACAGCCCGTATGGGGGGAGCCCAGCATTTT
CASSYSRGVTARMGGAQHF
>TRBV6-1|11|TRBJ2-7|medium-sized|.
TGTGCCAGCAGTTTGGGCCACGAGCAGTACTTC
CASSLGHEQYF
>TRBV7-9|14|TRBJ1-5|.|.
TGTGCCAGCAGCCTGTCTGGGGGAAATCAGCCCCAGCATTTT
CASSLSGGNQPQHF
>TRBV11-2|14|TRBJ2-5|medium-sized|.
TGTGCCAGCAGCCAAGGGGGAGGAATGGAGACCCAGTACTTC
CASSQGGGMETQYF
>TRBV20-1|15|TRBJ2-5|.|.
TGCAGTGCTAGAGATCGAGGGACTCCCTTGGCGGCCCAGTACTTC
CSARDRGTPLAAQYF
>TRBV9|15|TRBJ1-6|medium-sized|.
TGTGCCAGCCGAGCGGGGAGCTCCTATAATTCACCCCTCCACTTT
CASRAGSSYNSPLHF
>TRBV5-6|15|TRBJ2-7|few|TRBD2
TGTGCCAGCAGCTTGGAGCTCAGCGGGGGCTACGAGCAGTACTTC
CASSLELSGGYEQYF
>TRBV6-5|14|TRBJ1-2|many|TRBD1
TGTGCCATCAGCGCTGCGCAGGGGGTCTATGGCTACACCTTC
CAISAAQGVYGYTF